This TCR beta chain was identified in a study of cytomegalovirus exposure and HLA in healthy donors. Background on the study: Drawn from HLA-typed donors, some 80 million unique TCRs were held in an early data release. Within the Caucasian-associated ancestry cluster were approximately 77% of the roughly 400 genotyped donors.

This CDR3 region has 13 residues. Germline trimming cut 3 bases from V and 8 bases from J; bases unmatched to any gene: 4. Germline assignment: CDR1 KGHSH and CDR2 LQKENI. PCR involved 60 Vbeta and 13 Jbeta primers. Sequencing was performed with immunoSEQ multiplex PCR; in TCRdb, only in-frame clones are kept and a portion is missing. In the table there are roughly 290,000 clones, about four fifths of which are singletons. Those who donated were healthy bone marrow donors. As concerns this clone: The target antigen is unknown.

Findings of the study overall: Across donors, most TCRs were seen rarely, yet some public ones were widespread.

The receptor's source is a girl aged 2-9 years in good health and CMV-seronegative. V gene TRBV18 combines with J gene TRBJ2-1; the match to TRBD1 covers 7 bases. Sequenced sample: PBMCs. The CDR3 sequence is CASSPDRSHEQFF. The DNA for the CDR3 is TGTGCCAGCTCACCGGACAGGTCGCATGAGCAGTTCTTC.